This T cell receptor (beta chain) was documented in a study of blood T cell repertoires in COVID-19. Looking at the study overall: The United States, Italy and Spain provided the acute and convalescent COVID-19 samples. Nucleic acid was either cDNA or gDNA, and it came from T cells, B-cell-depleted T cells, or PBMCs.

CDR3 size: 16 residues. Germline CDR1 reads MDHEN; CDR2 reads SYDVKM. With 1 base clipped from V and 5 bases from J, the junction kept 9 bases outside the gene matches. The protocol was immunoSEQ multiplex PCR, while the TCRdb copy is restricted to in-frame clones and leaves out a portion. This table holds hundreds of thousands of clones, 88% found once. The source is a woman between 25 and 40 years old who had recovered from COVID-19. The sample consisted of peripheral blood. J is TRBJ1-1 and V is TRBV28; 8 nucleotides line up with TRBD1. CDR3 loop: CASSLLGTGFRTEAFF. CDR3 bases: TGTGCCAGCAGTTTATTGGGGACAGGTTTTCGAACTGAAGCTTTCTTT.